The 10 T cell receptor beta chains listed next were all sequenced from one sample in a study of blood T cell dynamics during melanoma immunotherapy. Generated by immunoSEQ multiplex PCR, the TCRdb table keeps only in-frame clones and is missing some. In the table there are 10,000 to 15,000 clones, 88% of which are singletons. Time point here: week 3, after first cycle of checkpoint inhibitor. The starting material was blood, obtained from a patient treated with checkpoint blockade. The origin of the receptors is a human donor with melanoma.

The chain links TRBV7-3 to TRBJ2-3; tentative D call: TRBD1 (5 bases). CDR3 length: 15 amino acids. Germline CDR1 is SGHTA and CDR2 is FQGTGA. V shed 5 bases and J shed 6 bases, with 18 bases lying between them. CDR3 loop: CASSVGIVPGDTQYF. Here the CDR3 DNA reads TGTGCCAGCAGCGTGGGAATAGTCCCAGGGGATACGCAGTATTTT.

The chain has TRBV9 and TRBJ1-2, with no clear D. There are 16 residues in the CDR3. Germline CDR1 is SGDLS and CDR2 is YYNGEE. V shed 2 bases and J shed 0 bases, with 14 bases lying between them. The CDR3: CASSVTGGGANYGYTF. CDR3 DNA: TGTGCCAGCAGCGTGACCGGAGGAGGAGCTAACTATGGCTACACCTTC.

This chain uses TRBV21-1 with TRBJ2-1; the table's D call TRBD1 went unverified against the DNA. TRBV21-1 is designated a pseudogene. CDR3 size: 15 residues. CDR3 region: CASSKGVRSYNEQFF. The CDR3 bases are TGTGCCAGCAGCAAAGGTGTCAGGTCCTACAATGAGCAGTTCTTC.

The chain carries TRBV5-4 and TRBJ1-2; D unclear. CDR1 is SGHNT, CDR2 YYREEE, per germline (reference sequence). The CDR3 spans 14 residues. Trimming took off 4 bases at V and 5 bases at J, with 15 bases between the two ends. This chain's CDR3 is CASSRELGSYGYTF. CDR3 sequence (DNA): TGTGCCAGCAGCCGGGAGTTGGGTTCATATGGCTACACCTTC. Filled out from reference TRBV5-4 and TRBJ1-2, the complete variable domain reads ETGVTQSPTHLIKTRGQQVTLRCSSQSGHNTVSWYQQALGQGPQFIFQYYREEENGRGNFPPRFSGLQFPNYSSELNVNALELDDSALYLCASSRELGSYGYTFGSGTRLTVV.

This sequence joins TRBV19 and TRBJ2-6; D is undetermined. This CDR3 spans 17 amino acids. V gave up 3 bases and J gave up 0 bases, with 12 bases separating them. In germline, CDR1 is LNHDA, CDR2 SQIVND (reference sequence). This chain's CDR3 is CASSIRGDSSGANVLTF. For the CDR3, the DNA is TGTGCCAGTAGTATCCGAGGTGACTCCTCTGGGGCCAACGTCCTGACTTTC.

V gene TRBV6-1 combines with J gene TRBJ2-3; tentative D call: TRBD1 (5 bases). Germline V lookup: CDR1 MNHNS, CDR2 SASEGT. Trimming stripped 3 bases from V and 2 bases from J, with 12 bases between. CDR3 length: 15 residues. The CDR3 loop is CASSDQLGVTDTQYF. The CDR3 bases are TGTGCCAGCAGTGATCAGCTAGGGGTCACAGATACGCAGTATTTT.

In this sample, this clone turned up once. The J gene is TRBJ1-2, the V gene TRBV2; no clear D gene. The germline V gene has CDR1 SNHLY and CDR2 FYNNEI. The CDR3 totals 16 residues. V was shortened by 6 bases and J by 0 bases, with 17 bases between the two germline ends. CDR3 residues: CASSPTGGRPNYGYTF. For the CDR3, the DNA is TGTGCCAGCAGCCCCACCGGAGGCCGACCTAACTATGGCTACACCTTC.

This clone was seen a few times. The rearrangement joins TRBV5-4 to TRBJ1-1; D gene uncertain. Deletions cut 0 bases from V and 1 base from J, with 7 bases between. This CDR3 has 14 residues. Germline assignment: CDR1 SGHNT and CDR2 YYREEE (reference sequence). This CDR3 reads CASSLGLQNTEAFF. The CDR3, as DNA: TGTGCCAGCAGCTTGGGATTACAGAACACTGAAGCTTTCTTT.

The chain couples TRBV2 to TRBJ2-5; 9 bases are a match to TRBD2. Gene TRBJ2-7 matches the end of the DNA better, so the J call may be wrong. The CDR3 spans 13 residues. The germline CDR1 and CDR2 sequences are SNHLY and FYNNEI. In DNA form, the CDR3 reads TGTGCCAGCATGGCGGGAGGGTCCTACGAGCAGTACTTC. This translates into CASMAGGSYEQYF.

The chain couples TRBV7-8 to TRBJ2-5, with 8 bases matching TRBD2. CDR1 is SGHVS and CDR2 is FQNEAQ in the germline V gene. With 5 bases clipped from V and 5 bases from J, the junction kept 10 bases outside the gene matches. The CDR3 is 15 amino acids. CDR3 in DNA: TGTGCCAGCAGCCCCCGGCTAGCGGGCATGGAGACCCAGTACTTC. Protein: CASSPRLAGMETQYF.